These T cell receptor beta chains were read from a single sample in a study of Graves' ophthalmopathy and Graves' hyperthyroidism. TCRdb redid the calling of the multiplex PCR reads with MiXCR, one entry per CDR3 protein. The sample consists of about 620,000 distinct CDR3 sequences, 22% of them appearing once. The material sequenced was peripheral blood. Receptors originate from a woman aged 18 to 35 with stable Graves' hyperthyroidism. Some clones in this sample may be carry-over from other donors' samples. Each CDR3 is given with its conserved first and last residue. D genes are given only for firm matches. Expanded clones are given a class, and other clones once, few, many or no size at all.

D gene | clone size | J gene | V gene | CDR3 protein | CDR3 DNA
NA | NA | TRBJ1-1 | TRBV2 | CASSGQGITEAFF | TGTGCCAGCAGTGGGCAGGGAATCACTGAAGCTTTCTTT
NA | many | TRBJ2-7 | TRBV6-5 | CASSYRGEYEQYF | TGTGCCAGCAGTTACAGGGGCGAGTACGAGCAGTACTTC
TRBD1 | NA | TRBJ1-1 | TRBV7-9 | CASSLLTGDIEAFF | TGTGCCAGCAGCTTACTGACAGGGGATATAGAAGCTTTCTTT
NA | many | TRBJ2-7 | TRBV27 | CASSLKAGAEYEQYF | TGTGCCAGCAGTTTAAAGGCAGGGGCTGAGTACGAGCAGTACTTC
NA | many | TRBJ2-7 | TRBV29-1 | CSVGGSTYEQYF | TGCAGCGTTGGAGGCAGCACCTACGAGCAGTACTTC
TRBD1 | few | TRBJ2-5 | TRBV29-1 | CSVDIGTGETQYF | TGCAGCGTTGATATTGGGACAGGGGAGACCCAGTACTTC
NA | many | TRBJ2-2 | TRBV9 | CASSVGSAWTGELFF | TGTGCCAGCAGCGTAGGATCCGCATGGACCGGGGAGCTGTTTTTT
NA | many | TRBJ1-1 | TRBV27 | CASSLSVGRMNTEAFF | TGTGCCAGCAGTTTATCGGTGGGACGGATGAACACTGAAGCTTTCTTT
TRBD2 | many | TRBJ2-5 | TRBV28 | CASSSTSAETQYF | TGTGCCAGCAGTTCGACTAGCGCGGAGACCCAGTACTTC
NA | many | TRBJ2-2 | TRBV28 | CASSRIGELFF | TGTGCCAGCAGTCGGATCGGGGAGCTGTTTTTT
NA | many | TRBJ1-1 | TRBV14 | CASSQDQQLNAEAFF | TGTGCCAGCAGCCAAGATCAACAGTTGAACGCTGAAGCTTTCTTT
NA | many | TRBJ2-7 | TRBV7-2 | CASGLARGHEQYF | TGTGCCAGCGGCTTAGCGAGAGGGCACGAGCAGTACTTC
NA | NA | TRBJ2-5 | TRBV20-1 | CSARDKGGETQYF | TGCAGTGCTAGAGATAAGGGTGGGGAGACCCAGTACTTC
NA | many | TRBJ2-7 | TRBV11-2 | CASSVTSVPYEQYF | TGTGCCAGCAGCGTGACCAGTGTCCCATACGAGCAGTACTTC
NA | many | TRBJ2-7 | TRBV28 | CASSFTGRNEQYF | TGTGCCAGCAGTTTCACAGGCCGTAACGAGCAGTACTTC
NA | many | TRBJ1-1 | TRBV5-6 | CASSLDDGRVNTEAFF | TGTGCCAGCAGCTTGGATGATGGCAGAGTGAACACTGAAGCTTTCTTT
TRBD1 | many | TRBJ1-2 | TRBV29-1 | CSVAGGANGYTF | TGCAGCGTCGCAGGGGGCGCGAATGGCTACACCTTC
TRBD2 | NA | TRBJ2-5 | TRBV30 | CAWSISTGRETQYF | TGTGCCTGGAGTATCTCGACCGGGAGGGAGACCCAGTACTTC
TRBD1 | many | TRBJ1-1 | TRBV19 | CASSIWDRGGTEAFF | TGTGCCAGTAGTATTTGGGACAGGGGAGGGACTGAAGCTTTCTTT
TRBD1 | NA | TRBJ1-1 | TRBV30 | CAWSEQGKITEAFF | TGTGCCTGGAGTGAACAGGGGAAGATCACTGAAGCTTTCTTT